This TCR beta chain stems from a study of T cells in Graves' hyperthyroidism and ophthalmopathy. The study's findings and limits: A model of 13 V-J pairs discriminated ophthalmopathy from stable hyperthyroidism. The model's output predicted ophthalmopathy at a median of roughly 6.9 months prior to onset.

TCR beta CDR3 regions were amplified from RNA transcripts. An initial round of RT-PCR targeting the TCR CDR3 relied on the HTBI primer set. TCRdb reanalysed the multiplex PCR reads using MiXCR and keeps one entry per CDR3 protein. The table has some 600,000 distinct CDR3 sequences, approximately 13% seen once; the top ten hold roughly 6.2%. V trimming: 4 bases; J trimming: 5 bases; junction bases outside the gene matches: 15. Germline V gene lookup returns CDR1 SGHRS and CDR2 YFSETQ. CDR3 size: 18 residues. This clonotype was recorded many times. Its antigen is not known. The clonotype comes from a woman aged 25 to 39 with Graves' hyperthyroidism that later progressed to Graves' ophthalmopathy. Sequenced: blood. V and J are TRBV5-1 and TRBJ2-3, with 11 bases lining up with TRBD2. CDR3 DNA: TGCGCCAGCAGCACCCAAGGGTTAGCGGGAGGGCCCGGAGATACGCAGTATTTT. Translating it yields CASSTQGLAGGPGDTQYF.